A single T cell receptor beta chain is shown here with its context. The data belong to a study of blood T cell repertoires in COVID-19. Study-level background: The samples span acute and convalescent COVID-19 from the United States, Italy and Spain. Sources were T cells, B-cell-depleted T cells, or PBMCs; the material itself was cDNA or gDNA.

Libraries were prepared by immunoSEQ multiplex PCR; TCRdb keeps only in-frame clonotypes and omits some of them. This repertoire shows around 130,000 clones, more than 70% found once; its top ten account for approximately 4%. CDR3 length equals 16 residues. Germline CDR1 and CDR2: SGHTA and FQGNSA. The V end lost 5 bases, the J end lost 4 bases, and 21 bases lay between the germline ends. J is TRBJ2-7 and V is TRBV7-2, with D maybe TRBD2 (6 bases). The receptor was isolated from a human donor in a cohort sampled during active COVID-19. What was sequenced was peripheral blood. The CDR3 loop is CASSPPDPRGKYEQYF. CDR3 sequence (DNA): TGTGCCAGCAGCCCACCCGACCCCCGGGGGAAATACGAGCAGTACTTC. Filled out from reference TRBV7-2 and TRBJ2-7, the complete variable domain reads GAGVSQSPSNKVTEKGKDVELRCDPISGHTALYWYRQSLGQGLEFLIYFQGNSAPDKSGLPSDRFSAERTGGSVSTLTIQRTQQEDSAVYLCASSPPDPRGKYEQYFGPGTRLTVT.